A single T cell receptor (beta chain) is shown here with its context. Assay: immunoSEQ multiplex PCR; the TCRdb copy retains only in-frame clones and omits some. The top ten clones hold 4.5% to 5.5% of a sample with 87,000 or so clones, around 86% of them seen once. This entry is derived from a study of blood T cell repertoires in COVID-19. The germline V gene has CDR1 SGHRS and CDR2 YFSETQ. J lost 5 bases, V lost 0 bases, and 7 bases had no gene match. The CDR3 loop spans 16 amino acids. The receptor comes from an elderly woman with acute or convalescent COVID-19. Sequenced material: peripheral blood. This rearrangement joins TRBV5-1 to TRBJ2-5; 10 bases fit TRBD2. For the CDR3, the DNA is TGCGCCAGCAGCTTGGAACATAGCGGGGGGAAGGAGACCCAGTACTTC. The encoded protein is CASSLEHSGGKETQYF.